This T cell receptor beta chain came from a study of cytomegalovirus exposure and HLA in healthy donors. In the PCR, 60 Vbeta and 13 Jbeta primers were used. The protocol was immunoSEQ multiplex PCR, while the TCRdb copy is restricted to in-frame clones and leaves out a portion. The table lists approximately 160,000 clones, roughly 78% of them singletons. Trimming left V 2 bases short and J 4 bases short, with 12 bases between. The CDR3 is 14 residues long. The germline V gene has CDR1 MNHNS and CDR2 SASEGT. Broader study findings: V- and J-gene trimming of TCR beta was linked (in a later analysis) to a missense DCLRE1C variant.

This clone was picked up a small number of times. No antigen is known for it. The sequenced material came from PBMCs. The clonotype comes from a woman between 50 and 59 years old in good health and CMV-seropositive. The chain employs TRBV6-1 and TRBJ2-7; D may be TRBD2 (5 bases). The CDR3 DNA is TGTGCCAGCAGTGAAAACGGGGAGAGGTACGAGCAGTACTTC. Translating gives CASSENGERYEQYF.